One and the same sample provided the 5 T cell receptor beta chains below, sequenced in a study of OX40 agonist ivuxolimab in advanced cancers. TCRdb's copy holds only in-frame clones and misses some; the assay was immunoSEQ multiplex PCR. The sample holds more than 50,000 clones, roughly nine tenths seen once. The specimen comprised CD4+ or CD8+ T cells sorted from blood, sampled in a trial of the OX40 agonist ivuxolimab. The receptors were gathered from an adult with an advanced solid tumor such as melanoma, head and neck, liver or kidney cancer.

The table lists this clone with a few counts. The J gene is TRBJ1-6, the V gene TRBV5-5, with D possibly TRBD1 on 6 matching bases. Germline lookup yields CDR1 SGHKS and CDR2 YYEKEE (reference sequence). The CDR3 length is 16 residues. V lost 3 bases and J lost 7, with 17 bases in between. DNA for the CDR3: TGTGCCAGCAGCTCCGCCCCCGACAGGACGAATTCACCCCTCCACTTT. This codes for CASSSAPDRTNSPLHF.

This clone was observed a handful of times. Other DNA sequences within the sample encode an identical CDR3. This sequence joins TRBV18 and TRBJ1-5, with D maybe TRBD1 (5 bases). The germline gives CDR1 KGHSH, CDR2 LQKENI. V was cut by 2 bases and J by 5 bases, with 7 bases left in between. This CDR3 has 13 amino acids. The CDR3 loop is CASSPGGDQPQHF. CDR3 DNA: TGTGCCAGCTCACCAGGGGGGGATCAGCCCCAGCATTTT.

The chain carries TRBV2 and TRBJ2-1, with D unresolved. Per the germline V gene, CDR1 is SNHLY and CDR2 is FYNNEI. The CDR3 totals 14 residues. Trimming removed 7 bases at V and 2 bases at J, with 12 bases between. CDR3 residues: CASKSNNPYNEQFF. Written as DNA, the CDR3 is TGTGCCAGCAAGTCTAACAACCCCTACAATGAGCAGTTCTTC.

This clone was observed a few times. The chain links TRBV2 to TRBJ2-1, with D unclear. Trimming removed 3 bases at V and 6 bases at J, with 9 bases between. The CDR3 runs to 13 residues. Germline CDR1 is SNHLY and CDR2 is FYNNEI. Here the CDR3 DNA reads TGTGCCAGCAGTGAGTGGTGGGGCAATGAGCAGTTCTTC. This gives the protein CASSEWWGNEQFF.

CDR3 DNA sequence: TGTGCCAGCAGCCCCAGCATGAACACTGAAGCTTTCTTT. Its protein is CASSPSMNTEAFF. The chain combines TRBV11-1 with TRBJ1-1; D unclear. This CDR3 region has 13 residues. From germline, CDR1 is SGHAT and CDR2 FQDESV (reference sequence). The V end lost 5 bases, the J end lost 0 bases, and 7 bases lay between the germline ends.